The 16 T cell receptor beta chains given below trace back to one sample, sequenced in a study of identical twins. MiXCR, run by TCRdb on the 5' RACE reads, gives a single entry per CDR3 protein. The sample consists of around 550,000 distinct CDR3 sequences, roughly 15% of them appearing once. The same specimen was also included in a second study, on yellow fever vaccine responses in identical twins.

Material for sequencing was CD4+ T cells sorted from blood. These receptors all stem from a young woman in good health.

This rearrangement joins TRBV28 to TRBJ2-7; either TRBD1 or TRBD2 may supply D (7 bases each). The CDR3 is 14 residues long. V was clipped by 6 bases and J by 4 bases, with 16 bases between them. Germline V gene data show CDR1 as MDHEN and CDR2 as SYDVKM. CDR3 residues: CASSRGGVLYEQYF. The DNA of the CDR3 is TGTGCCAGCAGCAGGGGGGGGGTGCTATACGAGCAGTACTTC.

This chain links TRBV3-1 with TRBJ2-7, with no clear D. Germline V gene sequence: CDR1 LGHDT, CDR2 YNNKEL (reference sequence). CDR3 length: 17 residues. V was cut by 1 base and J by 3 bases, with 19 bases left in between. The CDR3 protein is CASSQGFLADEDYEQYF. The CDR3 DNA reads TGTGCCAGCAGCCAAGGCTTTTTGGCGGATGAGGACTACGAGCAGTACTTC.

V and J are TRBV7-9 and TRBJ2-3; D might be TRBD2 (6 bases). Germline CDR1 SEHNR, CDR2 FQNEAQ (reference sequence). The CDR3 is made up of 16 amino acids. Trimming left V 5 bases short and J 2 bases short, with 17 bases between. For the CDR3, the DNA is TGTGCCAGCAGCCCGCTAATGGGACTCCTCACAGATACGCAGTATTTT. It is translated as CASSPLMGLLTDTQYF.

This clonotype was recorded many times. The chain recombines TRBV7-2 with TRBJ1-1; 7 bases agree with TRBD1. Germline V gene data show CDR1 as SGHTA and CDR2 as FQGNSA. CDR3 length: 13 residues. V was pared by 5 bases and J by 1 base, with 1 base of the junction left unmatched. CDR3 region: CASSRDRNTEAFF. Written as DNA, the CDR3 is TGTGCCAGCAGCCGGGACAGGAACACTGAAGCTTTCTTT.

For this clonotype: At one end the junction does not follow the germline gene, possibly because of a read error. V gene TRBV2 combines with J gene TRBJ2-2, with D possibly matching TRBD2 (5 bases). CDR1 and CDR2 (germline): SNHLY, FYNNEI. The CDR3 totals 14 residues. DNA of the CDR3: TGTGCCAGCACCGCAAGCGGTTACACCGGGGAGCTGTATTTT. Translating it yields CASTASGYTGELYF. The full variable domain, with the rest looked up from reference TRBV2 and TRBJ2-2, is EPEVTQTPSHQVTQMGQEVILRCVPISNHLYFYWYRQILGQKVEFLVSFYNNEISEKSEIFDDQFSVERPDGSNFTLKIRSTKLEDSAMYFCASTASGYTGELYFGEGSRLTVL.

This clonotype was counted a few times. The chain recombines TRBV29-1 with TRBJ2-5; D is uncertain. Germline-derived CDR1 and CDR2 are SQVTM and ANQGSEA. The CDR3 spans 12 residues. Deletions cut 4 bases from V and 0 bases from J, with 6 bases between. CDR3 amino acids: CSVAVYQETQYF. The DNA of the CDR3 is TGCAGCGTTGCTGTCTACCAAGAGACCCAGTACTTC.

This clonotype turned up a few times. V is TRBV10-3 and J is TRBJ2-1, with D possibly matching TRBD2 (5 bases). CDR3 length: 15 amino acids. V was pared by 4 bases and J by 4 bases, with 14 bases between. Germline lookup yields CDR1 ENHRY and CDR2 SYGVKD. CDR3 amino acids: CAISGRAGVYNEQFF. The CDR3 DNA sequence: TGTGCCATCAGTGGCCGGGCCGGGGTTTACAATGAGCAGTTCTTC.

The V call is TRBV7-8, the J call TRBJ1-6; TRBD1 is a possible D gene (6 bases). The germline V and J ends were trimmed by 2 bases and 13 bases, with 15 bases remaining between them. Germline values: CDR1 SGHVS, CDR2 FQNEAQ. The CDR3 spans 14 residues. CDR3 sequence (DNA): TGTGCCAGCAGCTTACAACAGGGAGTAGGCCCCCTCCACTTT. Translation: CASSLQQGVGPLHF.

This clonotype was observed once. The chain links TRBV6-1 to TRBJ2-5; 7 bases are shared with TRBD1. Per germline, CDR1 MNHNS and CDR2 SASEGT. CDR3 length: 14 residues. V lost 5 bases and J lost 0; bases outside the gene matches: 3. CDR3 sequence (DNA): TGTGCCAGCAGTCGGGACAGCTACCAAGAGACCCAGTACTTC. Translated: CASSRDSYQETQYF.

This rearrangement joins TRBV5-1 to TRBJ2-1; D ambiguous. CDR1 is SGHRS, CDR2 YFSETQ, per germline. V was pared by 4 bases and J by 8 bases, with 19 bases between. The CDR3 loop spans 15 amino acids. CDR3: CASSGFSLAQDEQFF. The CDR3, as DNA: TGCGCCAGCAGCGGCTTCTCATTGGCCCAGGATGAGCAGTTCTTC.

The chain is built from TRBV5-5 and TRBJ2-1, with TRBD2 identical over 8 bases. V lost 0 bases to trimming and J lost 7 bases; unmatched junction nucleotides: 12. The CDR3 contains 17 residues. Germline lookup yields CDR1 SGHKS and CDR2 YYEKEE (reference sequence). CDR3 bases: TGTGCCAGCAGCTTGGCCCCCGTCCGGGGGGGTGGGAATGAGCAGTTCTTC. Translated: CASSLAPVRGGGNEQFF.

The rearrangement links TRBV5-1 to TRBJ2-2; D is tentatively TRBD1 or TRBD2 (5 bases each). CDR1 and CDR2 from the germline V gene are SGHRS and YFSETQ. Trimming stripped 3 bases from V and 8 bases from J, with 14 bases between. This CDR3 has 14 amino acids. The CDR3 bases are TGCGCCAGCAGCTGGGACCCGACGGCGGGGGAGCTGTTTTTT. Its protein product is CASSWDPTAGELFF.

J is TRBJ1-5 and V is TRBV12-3 or TRBV12-4; TRBD1 is a possible D gene (5 bases). This CDR3 comprises 16 residues. Between the trimmed V and J ends, which lost 5 bases and 2 bases, there was a span of 16 bases. Written as DNA, the CDR3 is TGTGCCAGCAGTCTGCTTGGGGGGAGAGGCAATCAGCCCCAGCATTTT. Residues: CASSLLGGRGNQPQHF.

This clonotype came up a few times. J is TRBJ1-1 and V is TRBV6-2 or TRBV6-3; unclear D gene. V lost 2 bases and J 4 bases, leaving 17 bases between the germline ends. The CDR3 contains 16 residues. The germline CDR1 and CDR2 sequences are MNHEY and SVGEGT. This chain's CDR3 is CASSYRQEAVGTEAFF. DNA for the CDR3: TGTGCCAGCAGTTACCGTCAGGAGGCGGTCGGCACTGAAGCTTTCTTT.

Here the CDR3 reads CSARDGIYRGQETQYF. The CDR3 DNA is TGCAGTGCTAGAGATGGGATCTACAGGGGTCAAGAGACCCAGTACTTC. The V gene is TRBV20-1, the J gene TRBJ2-5, with 7 bases matching TRBD1. The V segment lost 0 bases and the J segment 2 bases; nucleotides outside the gene matches: 9. From germline, CDR1 is DFQATT and CDR2 SNEGSKA (reference sequence). The CDR3 contains 16 residues.

The genes are TRBV5-1 and TRBJ2-2, with D hard to call. Between the trimmed V and J ends, which lost 5 bases and 6 bases, there was a span of 8 bases. Germline-derived CDR1 and CDR2 are SGHRS and YFSETQ. This CDR3 has 12 residues. The DNA for the CDR3 is TGCGCCAGCAGGATAGAATCCGGGGAGCTGTTTTTT. This gives the protein CASRIESGELFF.